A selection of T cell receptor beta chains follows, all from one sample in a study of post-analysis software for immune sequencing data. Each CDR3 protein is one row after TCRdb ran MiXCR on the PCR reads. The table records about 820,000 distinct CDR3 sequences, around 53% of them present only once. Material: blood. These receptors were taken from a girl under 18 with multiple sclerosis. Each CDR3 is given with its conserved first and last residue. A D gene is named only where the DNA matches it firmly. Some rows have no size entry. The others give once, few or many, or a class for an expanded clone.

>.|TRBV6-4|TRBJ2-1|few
CASSDSPDSLNEQFF
TGTGCCAGCAGTGACTCGCCGGACAGCCTCAATGAGCAGTTCTTC
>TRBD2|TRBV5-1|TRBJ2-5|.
CDSSLGLAAQETQYF
TGCGACAGCAGCTTGGGACTAGCGGCCCAAGAGACCCAGTACTTC
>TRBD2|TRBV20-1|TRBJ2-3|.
CSATTLAGGSDTQYF
TGCAGTGCTACCACGCTAGCGGGAGGTTCAGATACGCAGTATTTT
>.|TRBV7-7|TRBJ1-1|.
CASPRWGLNTEAFF
TGTGCCAGCCCCCGGTGGGGTCTGAACACTGAAGCTTTCTTT
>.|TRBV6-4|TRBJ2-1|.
CAREAGISMVTSNEQFF
TGTGCCCGAGAAGCAGGTATTTCGATGGTGACTAGTAATGAGCAGTTCTTC
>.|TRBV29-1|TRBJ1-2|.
CSVVGVLNYGYTF
TGCAGCGTTGTTGGGGTGCTTAACTATGGCTACACCTTC
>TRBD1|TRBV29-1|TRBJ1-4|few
CSVRSGTVNEKLFF
TGCAGCGTGCGATCCGGGACAGTCAATGAAAAACTGTTTTTT
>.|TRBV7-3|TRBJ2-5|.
CASSRSATLQETQYF
TGTGCCAGCAGCCGAAGCGCCACCCTACAAGAGACCCAGTACTTC
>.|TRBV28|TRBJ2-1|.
CASSPPGVGYNEQFF
TGTGCCAGCAGTCCCCCAGGGGTTGGTTACAATGAGCAGTTCTTC
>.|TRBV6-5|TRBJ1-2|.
CASSDLTANYGYTF
TGTGCCAGCAGCGACTTGACAGCAAACTATGGCTACACCTTC
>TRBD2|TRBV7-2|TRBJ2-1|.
CASSLVSGRADVGQFF
TGTGCCAGCAGCTTGGTTAGCGGGAGGGCGGATGTTGGGCAGTTCTTC
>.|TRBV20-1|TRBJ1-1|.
CSASALLHMNTEAFF
TGCAGTGCTTCGGCCCTCCTGCATATGAACACTGAAGCTTTCTTT
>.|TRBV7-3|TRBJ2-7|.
CASSSEGPNEQYF
TGTGCCAGCAGCTCGGAGGGCCCTAATGAGCAGTACTTC
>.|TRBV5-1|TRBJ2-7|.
CASSLGPGETYEQYF
TGCGCCAGCAGCTTGGGGCCAGGGGAAACCTACGAGCAGTACTTC
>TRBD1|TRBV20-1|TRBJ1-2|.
CSAKGTGSYGYTF
TGCAGTGCTAAGGGGACAGGGAGTTATGGCTACACCTTC
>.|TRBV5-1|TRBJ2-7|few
CASRTGLGEQYF
TGCGCCAGCAGAACAGGGCTGGGCGAGCAGTACTTC
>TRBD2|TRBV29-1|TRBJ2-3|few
CSGTSGATDTQYF
TGCAGCGGGACTAGCGGGGCCACAGATACGCAGTATTTT
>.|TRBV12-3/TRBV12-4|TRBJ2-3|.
CASSFRRDRTDTQYF
TGTGCCAGCAGTTTTCGGCGGGACAGAACAGATACGCAGTATTTT
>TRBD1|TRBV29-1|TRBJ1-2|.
CSGRDSYNYGYTF
TGCAGCGGGCGGGACAGTTACAACTATGGCTACACCTTC
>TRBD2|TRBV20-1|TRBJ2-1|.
CSLNARGGESSYNEQFF
TGCAGTCTAAATGCTCGCGGGGGGGAAAGCTCCTACAATGAGCAGTTCTTC
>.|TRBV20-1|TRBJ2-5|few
CSAVLAWEAPQETQYF
TGCAGTGCTGTCCTAGCATGGGAGGCCCCCCAAGAGACCCAGTACTTC
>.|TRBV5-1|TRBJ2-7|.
CASSLAVQNEQYF
TGCGCCAGCAGCTTGGCCGTCCAGAACGAGCAGTACTTC
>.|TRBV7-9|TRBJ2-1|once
CASSSSQGWFQKKRNEQFF
TGTGCCAGCAGTTCTAGTCAGGGGTGGTTTCAAAAAAAAAGAAATGAGCAGTTCTTC
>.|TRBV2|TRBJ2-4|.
CASSEPQGGRAKNIQYF
TGTGCCAGCAGCGAACCGCAGGGGGGCCGAGCCAAAAACATTCAGTACTTC
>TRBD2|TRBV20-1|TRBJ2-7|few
CSASEAGGPLFYEQYF
TGCAGTGCTAGTGAGGCGGGAGGGCCTTTATTCTACGAGCAGTACTTC
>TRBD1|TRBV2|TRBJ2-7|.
CASVEHRGSSPEQYF
TGTGCCAGCGTCGAGCACAGGGGCTCATCACCCGAGCAGTACTTC
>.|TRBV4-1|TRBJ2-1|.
CASSPEGFGSSYNEQFF
TGCGCCAGCAGCCCCGAAGGATTCGGGAGCTCCTACAATGAGCAGTTCTTC
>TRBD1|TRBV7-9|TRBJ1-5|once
CASSPSVGTGYSPQHF
TGTGCCAGCAGCCCAAGTGTCGGGACAGGGTATTCGCCCCAGCATTTT
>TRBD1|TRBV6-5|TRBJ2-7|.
CASQGQPLSEQYF
TGTGCCAGCCAGGGACAGCCACTCAGCGAGCAGTACTTC
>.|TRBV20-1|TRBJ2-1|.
CSAPLGGRGYEQFF
TGCAGTGCACCCTTGGGCGGCAGGGGTTATGAGCAGTTCTTC
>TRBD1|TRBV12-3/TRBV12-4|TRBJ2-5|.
CASSYNRGGTQYF
TGTGCCAGCAGCTATAACAGGGGTGGGACCCAGTACTTC
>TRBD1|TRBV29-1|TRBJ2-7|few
CSVGTGRSYEQYF
TGCAGCGTTGGGACAGGTCGATCCTACGAGCAGTACTTC
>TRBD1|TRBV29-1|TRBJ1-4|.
CSVGRTTGSGEKLFF
TGCAGCGTTGGCCGCACGACAGGGAGTGGTGAAAAACTGTTTTTT
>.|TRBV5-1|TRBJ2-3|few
CASSLGWTLGYEDTQYF
TGCGCCAGCAGCTTGGGTTGGACTTTGGGATATGAAGATACGCAGTATTTT
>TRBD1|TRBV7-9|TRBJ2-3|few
CASSPWGQRLDTQYF
TGTGCCAGCAGCCCGTGGGGACAGCGGTTGGATACGCAGTATTTT
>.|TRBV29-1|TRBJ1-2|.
CSAGLGGHYGYTF
TGCAGCGCCGGTCTTGGGGGGCACTATGGCTACACCTTC
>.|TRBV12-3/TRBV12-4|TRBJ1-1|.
CASSGRAGLTEAFF
TGTGCCAGCAGTGGGAGGGCGGGGCTGACTGAAGCTTTCTTT
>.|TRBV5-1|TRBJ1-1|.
CASSLETGKGTEAFF
TGCGCCAGCAGCTTGGAGACGGGAAAGGGGACTGAAGCTTTCTTT
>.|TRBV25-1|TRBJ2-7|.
CASSSAAVYEQYF
TGTGCCAGCAGTTCGGCAGCAGTCTACGAGCAGTACTTC
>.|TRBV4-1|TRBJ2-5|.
CASSQVYGLETQYF
TGCGCCAGCAGCCAAGTCTACGGACTGGAGACCCAGTACTTC
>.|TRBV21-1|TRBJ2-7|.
CASTPIYKSVAGVYEQYF
TGTGCCAGCACCCCGATATACAAAAGCGTAGCGGGAGTCTACGAGCAGTACTTC
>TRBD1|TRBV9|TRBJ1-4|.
CASSVSDRAPLATNEKLFF
TGTGCCAGCAGCGTGTCCGACAGGGCCCCTCTTGCAACTAATGAAAAACTGTTTTTT